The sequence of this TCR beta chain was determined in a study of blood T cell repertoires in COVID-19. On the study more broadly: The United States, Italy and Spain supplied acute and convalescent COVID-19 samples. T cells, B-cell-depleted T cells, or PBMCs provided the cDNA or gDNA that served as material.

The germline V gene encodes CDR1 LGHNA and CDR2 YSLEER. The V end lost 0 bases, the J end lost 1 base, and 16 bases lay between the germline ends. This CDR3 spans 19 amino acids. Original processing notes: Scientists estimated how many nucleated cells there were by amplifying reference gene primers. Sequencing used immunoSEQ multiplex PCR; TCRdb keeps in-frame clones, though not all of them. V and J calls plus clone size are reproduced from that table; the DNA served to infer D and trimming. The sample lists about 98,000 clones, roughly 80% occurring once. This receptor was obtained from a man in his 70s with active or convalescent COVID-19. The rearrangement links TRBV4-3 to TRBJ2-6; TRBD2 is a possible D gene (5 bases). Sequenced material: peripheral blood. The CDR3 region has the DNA TGCGCCAGCAGCCAAGATCTGCGGGTAATGGGATCTGGGGCCAACGTCCTGACTTTC. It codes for CASSQDLRVMGSGANVLTF.